This passage covers 25 T cell receptor beta chains from one sample sequenced in a study of blood T cell repertoires in COVID-19. Assay: immunoSEQ multiplex PCR; the TCRdb copy retains only in-frame clones and omits some. This sample has 150,000 to 200,000 clones, with roughly nine tenths found just once. Specimen: peripheral blood. The source of these receptors is a man aged 70 or older with active or convalescent COVID-19.

This chain links TRBV7-8 with TRBJ2-7; 7 bases agree with TRBD1. There are 15 residues in the CDR3. V was pared by 5 bases and J by 0 bases, with 7 bases of the junction left unmatched. Germline-derived CDR1 and CDR2 are SGHVS and FQNEAQ. The CDR3 is CASSKGDSSSYEQYF. CDR3 bases: TGTGCCAGCAGCAAAGGGGACAGTAGCTCCTACGAGCAGTACTTC.

This sequence joins TRBV19 and TRBJ1-1, with TRBD1 matching over 9 bases. The CDR3 has 13 amino acids. CDR1 and CDR2 (germline): LNHDA, SQIVND (reference sequence). J was trimmed by 10 bases and V by 6 bases; bases with no gene match: 9. The CDR3 protein is CASREQGAERAFF. The CDR3 nucleotides read TGTGCCAGTAGGGAACAGGGGGCGGAACGAGCTTTCTTT.

The rearrangement links TRBV7-2 to TRBJ1-2, with TRBD1 matching over 10 bases. Trimming at V came to 5 bases and at J to 4 bases, leaving 10 bases not matched to a gene. The CDR3 loop spans 16 amino acids. Germline-derived CDR1 and CDR2 are SGHTA and FQGNSA. CDR3 region: CASSPGGQGKSYGYTF. Here the CDR3 DNA reads TGTGCCAGCAGCCCGGGGGGACAGGGGAAGTCCTATGGCTACACCTTC. The full variable domain, its missing parts supplied by reference TRBV7-2 and TRBJ1-2, is GAGVSQSPSNKVTEKGKDVELRCDPISGHTALYWYRQSLGQGLEFLIYFQGNSAPDKSGLPSDRFSAERTGGSVSTLTIQRTQQEDSAVYLCASSPGGQGKSYGYTFGSGTRLTVV.

This clone was detected once. This chain connects TRBV9 to TRBJ2-3; possible D gene TRBD2, 7 bases. V gave up 0 bases and J gave up 4 bases, with 18 bases separating them. Germline CDR1 SGDLS, CDR2 YYNGEE. This CDR3 is built from 17 residues. CDR3 in amino acids: CASSVATGGRGADTQYF. CDR3 in DNA: TGTGCCAGCAGCGTAGCTACGGGAGGCAGGGGAGCAGATACGCAGTATTTT.

This rearrangement joins TRBV20-1 to TRBJ2-4, with 9 bases that match TRBD1. This CDR3 has 11 residues. CDR1 is DFQATT, CDR2 SNEGSKA, per germline (reference sequence). The CDR3 spells CRFGTGNIQYF. Written as DNA, the CDR3 is TGCAGATTCGGGACAGGGAACATTCAGTACTTC.

This chain joins TRBV11-2 and TRBJ1-6; D may be TRBD1 (5 bases). The germline V gene has CDR1 SGHAT and CDR2 FQNNGV. The CDR3 consists of 15 residues. Trimming left V 2 bases short and J 5 bases short, with 10 bases between. The CDR3 is CASSLSGHNNSPLHF. For the CDR3, the DNA is TGTGCCAGCAGCTTAAGTGGACATAATAATTCACCCCTCCACTTT.

This rearrangement joins TRBV30 to TRBJ2-7; 11 bases match TRBD2. The V segment lost 0 bases and the J segment 5 bases; nucleotides outside the gene matches: 3. The CDR3 has 14 amino acids. Germline V lookup: CDR1 GTSNPN, CDR2 SVGIG (reference sequence). As DNA, the CDR3 is TGTGCCTGGAGTGTTGGACTAGCGGGCAACGAGCAGTACTTC. Translating gives CAWSVGLAGNEQYF. Full variable domain (missing parts from reference TRBV30 and TRBJ2-7): SQTIHQWPATLVQPVGSPLSLECTVEGTSNPNLYWYRQAAGRGLQLLFYSVGIGQISSEVPQNLSASRPQDRQFILSSKKLLLSDSGFYLCAWSVGLAGNEQYFGPGTRLTVT.

The CDR3 DNA sequence: TGTGCCAGCAGTTTAAATATCGGGACCCAGTACTTC. The encoded protein is CASSLNIGTQYF. This chain connects TRBV28 to TRBJ2-5, with D unresolved. V shed 2 bases and J shed 7 bases, with 8 bases lying between them. The germline CDR1 and CDR2 sequences are MDHEN and SYDVKM. The CDR3 spans 12 residues.

This chain joins TRBV18 and TRBJ2-1; D uncertain. CDR1 and CDR2 (germline): KGHSH, LQKENI. The CDR3 spans 12 residues. V was trimmed by 0 bases and J by 10 bases, leaving 7 bases between them. The CDR3 DNA follows: TGTGCCAGCTCACCACCCCCCGGGGAGCAGTTCTTC. This codes for CASSPPPGEQFF.

The sample holds a few counts of this clone. The chain combines TRBV11-2 with TRBJ2-3; 14 bases are shared with TRBD2. Germline CDR1 is SGHAT and CDR2 is FQNNGV. With 6 bases clipped from V and 1 base from J, the junction kept 6 bases outside the gene matches. CDR3 length equals 17 residues. The CDR3 loop is CASSSPGLAGGTDTQYF. The CDR3 nucleotides read TGTGCCAGCAGTTCTCCGGGACTAGCGGGAGGCACAGATACGCAGTATTTT.

This chain uses TRBV2 with TRBJ2-1, with D perhaps matching TRBD2 (5 bases). This CDR3 is 15 amino acids long. V lost 4 bases and J 2 bases, leaving 12 bases between the germline ends. From germline, CDR1 is SNHLY and CDR2 FYNNEI. The CDR3 DNA follows: TGTGCCAGCAGTGTGTTTAGCGCGACCTACAATGAGCAGTTCTTC. Translation gives CASSVFSATYNEQFF.

The chain carries TRBV19 and TRBJ2-1; 10 bases line up with TRBD2. Germline assignment: CDR1 LNHDA and CDR2 SQIVND (reference sequence). CDR3 length equals 19 residues. V lost 6 bases and J lost 1; bases outside the gene matches: 15. CDR3 amino acids: CASSRWGPSGSRSYNEQFF. In DNA, the CDR3 is TGTGCCAGTAGCCGATGGGGCCCTAGCGGGAGTCGGTCCTACAATGAGCAGTTCTTC.

The J gene is TRBJ1-1, the V gene TRBV7-2; D ambiguous. Germline lookup yields CDR1 SGHTA and CDR2 FQGNSA. The CDR3 contains 15 residues. The V end was cut by 6 bases, the J end by 1 base, with 15 bases between. CDR3 DNA sequence: TGTGCCAGCAGTGAAAACTACTTACCGAACACTGAAGCTTTCTTT. Translating gives CASSENYLPNTEAFF.

This CDR3 is CASSQTGPYGYTF. CDR3 DNA sequence: TGTGCCAGCAGCCAGACAGGGCCCTATGGCTACACCTTC. This chain joins TRBV28 and TRBJ1-2, with TRBD1 matching over 7 bases. Trimming took 6 bases from V and 4 from J; bases not matched to a gene: 5. This CDR3 is 13 amino acids long. Germline loops: CDR1 MDHEN, CDR2 SYDVKM.

This chain links TRBV2 with TRBJ2-1; 9 positions agree with TRBD2. This CDR3 has 16 residues. The V gene end was trimmed by 7 bases and the J gene end by 7 bases; junction bases not matched to a gene: 14. Germline assignment: CDR1 SNHLY and CDR2 FYNNEI. The CDR3 protein is CASIGWREGQGNEQFF. The CDR3, as DNA: TGTGCCAGCATCGGGTGGCGGGAGGGCCAGGGAAATGAGCAGTTCTTC.

The CDR3, as DNA: TGTGCCAGCAGAGCGGGACCCAGAAGCACTGAAGCTTTCTTT. It yields the protein CASRAGPRSTEAFF. This chain joins TRBV7-2 and TRBJ1-1; weak D call: TRBD1 (5 bases). CDR3 length: 14 amino acids. Germline V gene sequence: CDR1 SGHTA, CDR2 FQGNSA. Trimming removed 6 bases from V and 4 bases from J, with 15 bases in between.

CDR3 DNA: TGTGCCAGCAGGCCCCACAGGGGGACGAATTCACCCCTCCACTTT. Its protein product is CASRPHRGTNSPLHF. This sequence joins TRBV6-5 and TRBJ1-6, with TRBD1 matching over 8 bases. CDR1 is MNHEY, CDR2 SVGAGI, per germline. The length of the CDR3 is 15 residues. The junction had 8 bases not matched to a gene; V was cut back by 6 bases and J by 7 bases.

V usage is TRBV15 and J usage is TRBJ1-2; tentatively, D is TRBD1 (6 bases). CDR1 is LNHNV and CDR2 is YYDKDF in the germline V gene (reference sequence). Trimming removed 1 base at V and 5 bases at J, with 14 bases between. CDR3 length: 15 amino acids. As DNA, the CDR3 is TGTGCCACCAGCAGAGGGATAAGGACAGATTATGGCTACACCTTC. This encodes CATSRGIRTDYGYTF.

V and J are TRBV3-1 (or the pseudogene TRBV3-2) and TRBJ2-2, with TRBD2 matching 8 bases. Germline CDR1 is LGHDT and CDR2 is YNNKEL (reference sequence). The CDR3 is 16 amino acids. J was trimmed by 1 base and V by 7 bases; bases with no gene match: 8. CDR3 in DNA: TGTGCCAGCACCGCGGGAGGCGGGGGGAACACCGGGGAGCTGTTTTTT. Its translation: CASTAGGGGNTGELFF.

The V call is TRBV27, the J call TRBJ2-3; TRBD2 matches 7 bases. The V gene's germline CDR1 is MNHEY and CDR2 SMNVEV (reference sequence). V lost 5 bases to trimming and J lost 6 bases; unmatched junction nucleotides: 14. This CDR3 has 16 residues. In DNA form, the CDR3 reads TGTGCCAGCAGTCCTCACCCTCGGGGCGGGAGTGATACGCAGTATTTT. It yields the protein CASSPHPRGGSDTQYF.

The CDR3 is CATSAGQGNNQPQHF. In nucleotides, the CDR3 is TGTGCCACCTCCGCGGGACAGGGGAACAATCAGCCCCAGCATTTT. The rearrangement uses TRBV24-1 and TRBJ1-5, with 10 bases matching TRBD1. Germline values: CDR1 KGHDR, CDR2 SFDVKD. The CDR3 runs to 15 residues. With V trimmed by 9 bases and J by 3 bases, 7 bases remained unmatched.

This clone was observed a few times. J is TRBJ2-5 and V is TRBV6-5, with TRBD2 identical over 11 bases. CDR1 is MNHEY and CDR2 is SVGAGI in the germline V gene. V lost 2 bases to trimming and J lost 4 bases; unmatched junction nucleotides: 3. The CDR3 has 15 amino acids. The CDR3 DNA follows: TGTGCCAGCAGTTACACTAGCGGGAGAGGAGAGACCCAGTACTTC. Its translation is CASSYTSGRGETQYF.

This rearrangement joins TRBV5-6 to TRBJ1-5, with TRBD1 as a possible D gene (5 bases). Germline V CDR1 and CDR2: SGHDT, YYEEEE. Trimming took 0 bases from V and 5 from J, leaving 9 bases between them. The CDR3 extends over 14 amino acids. The CDR3 protein is CASSLAGDDQPQHF. Written as DNA, the CDR3 is TGTGCCAGCAGCTTGGCGGGGGATGATCAGCCCCAGCATTTT.

This chain connects TRBV28 to TRBJ2-5; no firm D call. This CDR3 is 13 amino acids long. V was trimmed by 2 bases and J by 3 bases, leaving 7 bases between them. The germline V gene has CDR1 MDHEN and CDR2 SYDVKM. CDR3: CASSLNAEETQYF. CDR3 in DNA: TGTGCCAGCAGTTTAAACGCAGAAGAGACCCAGTACTTC.

For the CDR3, the DNA is TGTGCCAGCTCATTGGACAGGATCGGCAATCAGCCCCAGCATTTT. Translation: CASSLDRIGNQPQHF. The gene calls are TRBV18 and TRBJ1-5; 7 bases align to TRBD1. Trimming removed 5 bases from V and 2 bases from J; junction bases left unmatched: 6. This CDR3 spans 15 amino acids. Germline V gene data show CDR1 as KGHSH and CDR2 as LQKENI. The variable domain in full, with the rest retrieved from reference TRBV18 and TRBJ1-5, is NAGVMQNPRHLVRRRGQEARLRCSPMKGHSHVYWYRQLPEEGLKFMVYLQKENIIDESGMPKERFSAEFPKEGPSILRIQQVVRGDSAAYFCASSLDRIGNQPQHFGDGTRLSIL.